The rows below give T cell receptor beta chains drawn from one sample of a study of radiotherapy plus CTLA-4 blockade in lung cancer. The protocol was immunoSEQ multiplex PCR, while the TCRdb copy is restricted to in-frame clones and leaves out a portion. The sample carries around 44,000 clones, 86% recorded once. The sequenced sample was peripheral blood, obtained from a patient treated with radiotherapy plus ipilimumab. The receptors were sampled from a human donor with non-small cell lung cancer that progressed on radiotherapy plus ipilimumab. Some clones in this sample may be carry-over from other donors' samples. The CDR3 runs from the conserved cysteine through the conserved F or W. The D gene is left open where the match is weak. Some rows have no size entry. The others give once, few or many, or a class for an expanded clone.

clone size	D gene	V gene	J gene	CDR3 protein	CDR3 DNA
NA	NA	TRBV29-1	TRBJ2-3	CSTLTGSDTQYF	TGCAGTACCCTAACAGGGTCAGATACGCAGTATTTT
NA	TRBD1	TRBV4-3	TRBJ1-2	CASSQERGTVFGYTF	TGCGCCAGCAGCCAAGAAAGGGGGACAGTCTTTGGCTACACCTTC
NA	NA	TRBV9	TRBJ2-1	CASSVGGEEEQFF	TGTGCCAGCAGCGTAGGAGGCGAGGAGGAGCAGTTCTTC
few	NA	TRBV2	TRBJ1-1	CASDGGKAFF	TGTGCCAGCGACGGCGGAAAAGCTTTCTTT
once	NA	TRBV6-5	TRBJ1-1	CASSYSRGQNTEAFF	TGTGCCAGCAGTTACTCAAGGGGTCAGAACACTGAAGCTTTCTTT
NA	TRBD2	TRBV27	TRBJ2-3	CASSSRTSGNTQYF	TGTGCCAGCAGTTCCAGGACTAGCGGGAATACGCAGTATTTT
NA	TRBD1	TRBV5-1	TRBJ2-5	CASSPGQGVVETQYF	TGCGCCAGCAGCCCGGGACAGGGGGTCGTAGAGACCCAGTACTTC
NA	TRBD1	TRBV2	TRBJ1-5	CASGKDRGQPQHF	TGTGCCAGCGGTAAGGACAGGGGGCAGCCCCAGCATTTT
NA	TRBD2	TRBV27	TRBJ2-1	CASSPVAGGFYNEQFF	TGTGCCAGCAGTCCAGTAGCGGGAGGGTTTTACAATGAGCAGTTCTTC
NA	NA	TRBV6-6	TRBJ1-2	CASSETEDYGYTF	TGTGCCAGCAGTGAGACCGAGGACTATGGCTACACCTTC
NA	NA	TRBV11-2	TRBJ2-7	CASSLGTIEGREYGEQYF	TGTGCCAGCAGCTTAGGTACTATTGAGGGCAGAGAGTACGGAGAGCAGTACTTC
NA	NA	TRBV7-9	TRBJ2-2	CASSRNTGTGELFF	TGTGCCAGCAGCCGAAACACAGGGACCGGGGAGCTGTTTTTT
NA	TRBD1	TRBV27	TRBJ1-5	CASSFGTGKSQPQHF	TGTGCCAGCAGTTTTGGGACAGGGAAGTCTCAGCCCCAGCATTTT
NA	TRBD2	TRBV7-2	TRBJ2-7	CASSTSEFYEQYF	TGTGCCAGCAGCACTAGCGAGTTCTACGAGCAGTACTTC
NA	NA	TRBV7-8	TRBJ2-3	CASSLAGGGNTQYF	TGTGCCAGCAGCTTAGCGGGGGGTGGGAATACGCAGTATTTT
NA	NA	TRBV6-4	TRBJ2-3	CASSQDSITDTQYF	TGTGCCAGCAGTCAGGACAGTATCACAGATACGCAGTATTTT
NA	NA	TRBV27	TRBJ2-7	CASSLTLSMFASVEQYF	TGTGCCAGCAGTTTAACCTTGAGCATGTTCGCTTCGGTCGAGCAGTACTTC
NA	TRBD1	TRBV5-1	TRBJ1-3	CASSFQTGGLNLLSGNTIYF	TGCGCCAGCAGCTTTCAGACAGGGGGCCTCAACCTCCTCTCTGGAAACACCATATATTTT
NA	TRBD1	TRBV5-1	TRBJ2-2	CASSPDRGNTGELFF	TGCGCCAGCAGCCCGGACAGGGGGAACACCGGGGAGCTGTTTTTT
few	NA	TRBV5-4	TRBJ1-1	CASSSTDRPNTEAFF	TGTGCCAGCAGCTCCACCGACAGGCCGAACACTGAAGCTTTCTTT
NA	TRBD1	TRBV2	TRBJ1-2	CASSGRQGGDYGYTF	TGTGCCAGCAGTGGCAGACAGGGAGGAGACTATGGCTACACCTTC
NA	NA	TRBV27	TRBJ2-5	CASIGGASGETQYF	TGTGCCAGCATAGGCGGGGCTTCTGGGGAGACCCAGTACTTC
NA	TRBD2	TRBV11-2	TRBJ2-2	CASSSLQRGGWNTGELFF	TGTGCCAGCAGCTCCCTCCAGCGGGGGGGCTGGAACACCGGGGAGCTGTTTTTT
NA	TRBD2	TRBV12-5	TRBJ2-3	CASGLVYGTSNTQYF	TGTGCTAGTGGTTTGGTGTACGGGACTAGTAATACGCAGTATTTT
NA	NA	TRBV6-1	TRBJ2-7	CASSSQGYEQYF	TGTGCCAGCAGTTCACAGGGATACGAGCAGTACTTC
few	NA	TRBV6-5	TRBJ1-5	CASSRSDRYNQPQHF	TGTGCCAGCAGCCGATCAGACAGATACAATCAGCCCCAGCATTTT
NA	NA	TRBV2	TRBJ2-3	CASSEWFGQSTDTQYF	TGTGCCAGCAGTGAATGGTTTGGACAGAGCACAGATACGCAGTATTTT
once	NA	TRBV28	TRBJ1-2	CASSFGGIPGYTF	TGTGCCAGCAGTTTTGGAGGGATCCCTGGCTACACCTTC
NA	NA	TRBV7-7	TRBJ2-1	CASSLDYNYNEQFF	TGTGCCAGCAGCTTAGATTACAACTACAATGAGCAGTTCTTC
NA	TRBD1	TRBV13	TRBJ2-7	CASSSRTGGDPYEQYF	TGTGCCAGCAGCTCCCGGACAGGGGGAGACCCCTACGAGCAGTACTTC
NA	TRBD1	TRBV5-5	TRBJ1-3	CASSPTGGVGNTIYF	TGTGCCAGCAGCCCAACAGGGGGCGTTGGAAACACCATATATTTT
NA	TRBD1	TRBV29-1	TRBJ1-1	CSVTRTGGGTEAFF	TGCAGCGTTACCCGGACAGGGGGGGGCACTGAAGCTTTCTTT
NA	TRBD2	TRBV5-6	TRBJ2-5	CASSGLAGLGQETQYF	TGTGCCAGCAGCGGACTAGCGGGACTGGGCCAAGAGACCCAGTACTTC
NA	TRBD2	TRBV29-1	TRBJ2-7	CSVGTSGSYEQYF	TGCAGCGTTGGGACTAGCGGCTCCTACGAGCAGTACTTC
NA	TRBD1	TRBV14	TRBJ2-6	CASSRRDSSISGANVLTF	TGTGCCAGCAGCCGCCGGGACAGTTCTATCTCTGGGGCCAACGTCCTGACTTTC
NA	NA	TRBV6-5	TRBJ1-4	CAGSYHQVATNEKLFF	TGTGCCGGCAGTTATCACCAGGTTGCAACTAATGAAAAACTGTTTTTT
NA	NA	TRBV29-1	TRBJ1-1	CSVAGGSTEAFF	TGCAGCGTTGCCGGGGGGAGCACTGAAGCTTTCTTT
NA	TRBD2	TRBV5-1	TRBJ2-7	CASSPLGGSPYEQYF	TGCGCCAGCAGCCCCCTGGGGGGGAGCCCCTACGAGCAGTACTTC
NA	NA	TRBV30	TRBJ2-5	CAWSVGLREETQYF	TGTGCCTGGAGTGTAGGGTTGAGGGAAGAGACCCAGTACTTC
NA	NA	TRBV19	TRBJ1-5	CASSIGSYSNQPQHF	TGTGCCAGTAGTATAGGCAGTTATAGCAATCAGCCCCAGCATTTT
NA	NA	TRBV6-6	TRBJ1-3	CASSWIRRSGNTIYF	TGTGCCAGCAGTTGGATAAGGAGGTCTGGAAACACCATATATTTT
once	TRBD2	TRBV2	TRBJ2-7	CASLWGLTVYEQYF	TGTGCCAGCCTATGGGGACTAACCGTATACGAGCAGTACTTC
NA	NA	TRBV27	TRBJ1-1	CASSLFSVRQPNTEAFF	TGTGCCAGCAGTTTATTTAGTGTGAGGCAGCCGAACACTGAAGCTTTCTTT
NA	TRBD1	TRBV6-4	TRBJ1-6	CASSDSTRTGNSPLHF	TGTGCCAGCAGTGACTCGACTAGGACAGGGAATTCACCCCTCCACTTT
NA	TRBD1	TRBV30	TRBJ2-1	CAWSRGQVDEQFF	TGTGCCTGGAGTCGGGGACAGGTGGATGAGCAGTTCTTC
once	NA	TRBV14	TRBJ2-5	CASSQSRLIQETQYF	TGTGCCAGCAGCCAATCGCGGCTGATCCAAGAGACCCAGTACTTC
NA	TRBD2	TRBV19	TRBJ2-3	CASTRKGLAGTPPKYLSQYF	TGTGCCAGCACCCGGAAAGGACTAGCGGGGACACCCCCTAAGTATCTATCGCAGTATTTT
NA	TRBD1	TRBV19	TRBJ2-7	CASSIVHRGLGYEQYF	TGTGCCAGTAGTATAGTCCACAGGGGCTTGGGATACGAGCAGTACTTC
NA	NA	TRBV5-4	TRBJ2-2	CASSLSGNTGELFF	TGTGCCAGCAGCTTGTCAGGGAACACCGGGGAGCTGTTTTTT
NA	NA	TRBV7-6	TRBJ2-2	CASSETPNTGELFF	TGTGCCAGCAGCGAGACTCCGAACACCGGGGAGCTGTTTTTT
NA	TRBD2	TRBV5-6	TRBJ2-1	CASSAGLDYNEQFF	TGTGCCAGCAGCGCTGGACTAGACTACAATGAGCAGTTCTTC